The 24 T cell receptor beta chains below come from one sample, sequenced in a study of shared clonotypes between healthy human individuals (TCRdb year 2020). The receptor library was made with the immunoSEQ multiplex PCR assay. Held by TCRdb, this immuneACCESS table contains in-frame sequences only and omits some clones. Under half of the omission traces to an unresolved V gene where checked; the cause of the rest is unknown. This sample lists roughly 500,000 clones; about 95% were detected once. 0.06% of the sample is taken by the ten largest. Sequencing was done on a sample of naive CD4+ T cells sorted from blood. This sample's cell subset or site label indicates: CD45RA+ positively selected. These receptors all come from a woman under 40 in good health.

The V call is TRBV6-5, the J call TRBJ2-7; D might be TRBD2 (6 bases). Trimming pared 2 bases from V and 6 bases from J, leaving 14 bases between. Germline CDR1 reads MNHEY; CDR2 reads SVGAGI. The CDR3 loop spans 14 amino acids. The CDR3 spells CASSYGIAVGEQYF. The CDR3, as DNA: TGTGCCAGCAGTTACGGAATAGCGGTTGGCGAGCAGTACTTC.

The chain joins TRBV20-1 to TRBJ2-7; a possible D gene is TRBD1 (6 bases). Trimming shortened V by 6 bases and J by 6 bases, and 12 bases separated the two germline ends. CDR3 length: 11 residues. Germline V lookup: CDR1 DFQATT, CDR2 SNEGSKA (reference sequence). CDR3: CSAEQGTEQYF. The CDR3 DNA reads TGCAGTGCGGAACAGGGCACCGAGCAGTACTTC.

This chain links TRBV29-1 with TRBJ2-2; D perhaps matches TRBD2 (6 bases). CDR1 is SQVTM and CDR2 is ANQGSEA in the germline V gene. The CDR3 totals 15 residues. Trimming shortened V by 4 bases and J by 3 bases, and 15 bases separated the two germline ends. CDR3 nucleotide sequence: TGCAGCGTTGGTCGTGGAGGGTTCGACACCGGGGAGCTGTTTTTT. It encodes CSVGRGGFDTGELFF.

The chain recombines TRBV18 with TRBJ2-3; no clear D gene. Between the trimmed V and J ends, which lost 3 bases and 3 bases, there was a span of 7 bases. The CDR3 is made up of 13 amino acids. The V gene's germline CDR1 is KGHSH and CDR2 LQKENI. Written as DNA, the CDR3 is TGTGCCAGCTCACCTTCGAGGACAGATACGCAGTATTTT. Translated, it gives CASSPSRTDTQYF.

This clone was detected a few times. The chain carries TRBV19 and TRBJ2-7, with D possibly matching TRBD2 (5 bases). The germline V gene has CDR1 LNHDA and CDR2 SQIVND (reference sequence). V gave up 0 bases and J gave up 6 bases, with 12 bases separating them. The CDR3 consists of 14 residues. The CDR3: CASSIDGGFGEQYF. DNA of the CDR3: TGTGCCAGTAGTATAGATGGAGGATTTGGCGAGCAGTACTTC.

The rearrangement links TRBV2 to TRBJ1-1; TRBD1 matches at 8 bases. Unmatched junction bases numbered 5, after V lost 8 bases and J lost 0 bases. This CDR3 region has 14 residues. Germline-derived CDR1 and CDR2 are SNHLY and FYNNEI. The CDR3 here is CASLRTGMNTEAFF. In DNA, the CDR3 is TGTGCCAGCCTGCGGACAGGGATGAACACTGAAGCTTTCTTT. Looking up the rest from reference TRBV2 and TRBJ1-1 gives the full variable domain: EPEVTQTPSHQVTQMGQEVILRCVPISNHLYFYWYRQILGQKVEFLVSFYNNEISEKSEIFDDQFSVERPDGSNFTLKIRSTKLEDSAMYFCASLRTGMNTEAFFGQGTRLTVV.

This chain uses TRBV9 with TRBJ2-7; no clear D gene. There are 13 residues in the CDR3. Per the germline V gene, CDR1 is SGDLS and CDR2 is YYNGEE. The germline V and J ends were trimmed by 3 bases and 3 bases, with 10 bases remaining between them. The CDR3 spells CASSEGTNYEQYF. DNA for the CDR3: TGTGCCAGCAGCGAGGGCACAAACTACGAGCAGTACTTC.

The rearrangement joins TRBV19 to TRBJ1-2; tentative D call: TRBD1 (5 bases). Between the trimmed V and J ends, which lost 4 bases and 7 bases, there was a span of 31 bases. This CDR3 has 19 amino acids. Germline CDR1 and CDR2: LNHDA and SQIVND (reference sequence). The CDR3 here is CASSTRPGQGAEGYGGYTF. CDR3 in DNA: TGTGCCAGTAGTACGCGACCCGGGCAGGGCGCCGAGGGATATGGTGGCTACACCTTC.

The chain carries TRBV10-3 and TRBJ1-4; D is possibly TRBD1 (5 bases). Deletions cut 3 bases from V and 0 bases from J, with 8 bases between. The germline V gene encodes CDR1 ENHRY and CDR2 SYGVKD. This CDR3 spans 15 amino acids. CDR3 sequence: CAISDGTTTNEKLFF. In DNA, the CDR3 is TGTGCCATCAGTGACGGGACTACAACTAATGAAAAACTGTTTTTT.

The V gene is TRBV5-1, the J gene TRBJ2-3; D ambiguous. V lost 6 bases and J lost 2, with 4 bases in between. Germline lookup yields CDR1 SGHRS and CDR2 YFSETQ. CDR3 length: 11 residues. In nucleotides, the CDR3 is TGCGCCAGCACCAACACAGATACGCAGTATTTT. It is translated as CASTNTDTQYF.

The CDR3 nucleotides are TGTGCCAGTAGAAAACCGGTTGGGACTGAAGCTTTCTTT. Encoded protein: CASRKPVGTEAFF. The chain carries TRBV19 and TRBJ1-1; D call uncertain. The CDR3 loop spans 13 amino acids. V was cut by 6 bases and J by 5 bases, with 13 bases left in between. Per the germline V gene, CDR1 is LNHDA and CDR2 is SQIVND (reference sequence).

The sample holds one count of this clone. J is TRBJ2-7 and V is TRBV10-2; 8 positions match TRBD2. The ends lost 3 bases at V and 3 bases at J; junction bases unmatched: 7. The CDR3 is made up of 15 amino acids. Germline V lookup: CDR1 WSHSY, CDR2 SAAADI. In DNA form, the CDR3 reads TGCGCCAGCAGTGATGGGGGACTAGGCCGCTACGAGCAGTACTTC. Its protein product is CASSDGGLGRYEQYF.

The gene calls are TRBV6-5 and TRBJ1-1; D is unclear. Germline values: CDR1 MNHEY, CDR2 SVGAGI. CDR3 size: 12 residues. The ends were cut back, 6 bases at V and 8 bases at J, with 13 bases in the middle. The CDR3 here is CASRRDVSEAFF. CDR3 sequence (DNA): TGTGCCAGCAGAAGGGATGTATCCGAAGCTTTCTTT.

The V and J genes are TRBV18 and TRBJ1-4; maybe TRBD1 (5 bases). The CDR3 sequence is 14 residues long. Trimming pared 5 bases from V and 3 bases from J, leaving 10 bases between. Germline CDR1 reads KGHSH; CDR2 reads LQKENI. The CDR3 loop reads CASSTQGSNEKLFF. The CDR3, as DNA: TGTGCCAGCTCAACCCAGGGATCTAATGAAAAACTGTTTTTT.

V gene TRBV6-5 combines with J gene TRBJ2-5, with D possibly being TRBD2 (6 bases). CDR3 size: 15 residues. V lost 0 bases, J lost 5 bases, and 13 bases lay in between. Per the germline V gene, CDR1 is MNHEY and CDR2 is SVGAGI. For the CDR3, the DNA is TGTGCCAGCAGTTACTCAGGAGGGGCAGGGGAGACCCAGTACTTC. Translating gives CASSYSGGAGETQYF.

V gene TRBV11-2 combines with J gene TRBJ2-5, with D unclear. With the DNA end fitting TRBJ2-7 better, the J assignment may be wrong. In germline, CDR1 is SGHAT, CDR2 FQNNGV. The CDR3 loop spans 13 amino acids. CDR3 nucleotide sequence: TGTGCCAGCAGGCGCACTATCTCCTACGAGCAGTACTTC. It is translated as CASRRTISYEQYF.

The V gene is TRBV5-1, the J gene TRBJ2-7; 9 bases are a match to TRBD1. Trimming cost V 0 bases and J 3 bases; bases outside gene matches: 7. The CDR3 is made up of 16 amino acids. Germline values: CDR1 SGHRS, CDR2 YFSETQ. CDR3 sequence: CASSLAPGQGRYEQYF. Written as DNA, the CDR3 is TGCGCCAGCAGCTTGGCCCCGGGACAGGGTCGCTACGAGCAGTACTTC. Using reference TRBV5-1 and TRBJ2-7 for the parts outside the CDR3, the full variable domain is KAGVTQTPRYLIKTRGQQVTLSCSPISGHRSVSWYQQTPGQGLQFLFEYFSETQRNKGNFPGRFSGRQFSNSRSEMNVSTLELGDSALYLCASSLAPGQGRYEQYFGPGTRLTVT.

The CDR3 bases are TGTGCCAGCAGTTTGGGTGCGGGGGGTGATACGCAGTATTTT. It specifies CASSLGAGGDTQYF. This rearrangement joins TRBV27 to TRBJ2-3; TRBD2 agrees at 8 bases. V lost 3 bases, J lost 6 bases, and 5 bases stayed unmatched. The CDR3 is 14 amino acids. Germline V CDR1 and CDR2: MNHEY, SMNVEV (reference sequence).

The genes are TRBV28 and TRBJ1-4; 9 positions match TRBD1. The V and J ends lost 5 bases and 6 bases, in that order; junction bases with no gene match: 7. Germline values: CDR1 MDHEN, CDR2 SYDVKM. CDR3 length: 15 residues. The CDR3 spells CASSPYRGPYEKLFF. In nucleotides, the CDR3 is TGTGCCAGCAGTCCCTACAGGGGGCCTTATGAAAAACTGTTTTTT. Full variable domain (missing parts from reference TRBV28 and TRBJ1-4): DVKVTQSSRYLVKRTGEKVFLECVQDMDHENMFWYRQDPGLGLRLIYFSYDVKMKEKGDIPEGYSVSREKKERFSLILESASTNQTSMYLCASSPYRGPYEKLFFGSGTQLSVL.

The chain is built from TRBV28 and TRBJ1-1, with TRBD1 identical over 8 bases. Germline V gene lookup returns CDR1 MDHEN and CDR2 SYDVKM. V trimming: 5 bases; J trimming: 8 bases; junction bases outside the gene matches: 4. The CDR3 loop spans 12 amino acids. The DNA of the CDR3 is TGTGCCAGCAGTAGTAGGGACAGGGAAGCTTTCTTT. Translating it yields CASSSRDREAFF.

This clone came up once. The rearrangement uses TRBV2 and TRBJ2-7; D unresolved. The germline V gene encodes CDR1 SNHLY and CDR2 FYNNEI. V was shortened by 4 bases and J by 3 bases, with 13 bases between the two germline ends. The length of the CDR3 is 14 residues. The CDR3 reads CASSVVSLHYEQYF. The DNA of the CDR3 is TGTGCCAGCAGTGTCGTTTCCTTACACTACGAGCAGTACTTC.

The rearrangement uses TRBV19 and TRBJ2-5, with D perhaps matching TRBD2 (6 bases). Germline lookup yields CDR1 LNHDA and CDR2 SQIVND (reference sequence). With 2 bases removed from V and 9 bases from J, the gap between germline ends came to 10 bases. There are 12 residues in the CDR3. As DNA, the CDR3 is TGTGCCAGTAGTATATCCGGGGAGGCCCAGTACTTC. Amino acids: CASSISGEAQYF.

J is TRBJ2-3 and V is TRBV9; D unclear. The CDR3 runs 16 residues. Trimming left V 1 base short and J 0 bases short, with 12 bases between. From germline, CDR1 is SGDLS and CDR2 YYNGEE. CDR3 nucleotides: TGTGCCAGCAGCGTAAATTCCGTGGCGAGCACAGATACGCAGTATTTT. Translation: CASSVNSVASTDTQYF.

The chain couples TRBV6-6 to TRBJ2-7, with 7 bases matching TRBD1. Germline V CDR1 and CDR2: MNHNY, SVGAGI (reference sequence). Trimming cost V 4 bases and J 5 bases; bases outside gene matches: 8. CDR3 length equals 14 residues. The CDR3 spells CASSSLRQGHEQYF. Here the CDR3 DNA reads TGTGCCAGCAGTTCCCTAAGACAGGGCCACGAGCAGTACTTC.